The clone carrying this T cell receptor (beta chain) was picked up a small number of times. The data belong to a study of early T cells in non-severe SARS-CoV-2 infection. This CDR3 has 15 residues. V gave up 1 base and J gave up 2 bases; unmatched junction bases: 5. From germline, CDR1 is DFQATT and CDR2 SNEGSKA (reference sequence). TCRdb reprocessed the 5' RACE reads via MiXCR and lists one record per CDR3 protein. The sample includes about 56,000 distinct CDR3 sequences, approximately 15% of them seen just once. The sample here was whole blood, taken at baseline. The source is an adult who was a healthcare worker with PCR-confirmed SARS-CoV-2 infection or an uninfected control (not recorded which). The chain has TRBV20-1 and TRBJ2-5; 9 bases map to TRBD2. CDR3 nucleotides: TGCAGTGCTAGAGGAGCGGGGGGAGTACAAGAGACCCAGTACTTC. Translated, it gives CSARGAGGVQETQYF.